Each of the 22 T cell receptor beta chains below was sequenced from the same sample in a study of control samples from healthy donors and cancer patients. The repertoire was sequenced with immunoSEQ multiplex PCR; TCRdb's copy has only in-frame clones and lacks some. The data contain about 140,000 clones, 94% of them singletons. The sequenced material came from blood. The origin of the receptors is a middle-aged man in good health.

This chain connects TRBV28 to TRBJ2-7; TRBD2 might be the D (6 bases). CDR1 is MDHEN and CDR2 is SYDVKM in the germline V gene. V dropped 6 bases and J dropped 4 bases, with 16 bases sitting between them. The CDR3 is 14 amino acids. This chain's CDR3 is CASSYGGLRYEQYF. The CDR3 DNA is TGTGCCAGCAGCTACGGGGGATTGAGATACGAGCAGTACTTC.

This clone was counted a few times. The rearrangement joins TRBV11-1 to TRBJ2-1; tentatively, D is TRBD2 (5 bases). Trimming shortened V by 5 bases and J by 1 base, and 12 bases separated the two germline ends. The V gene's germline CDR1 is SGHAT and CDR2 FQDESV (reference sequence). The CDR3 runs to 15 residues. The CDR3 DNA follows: TGTGCCAGCAGCCAGGAGGAGCGATCCTACAATGAGCAGTTCTTC. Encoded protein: CASSQEERSYNEQFF.

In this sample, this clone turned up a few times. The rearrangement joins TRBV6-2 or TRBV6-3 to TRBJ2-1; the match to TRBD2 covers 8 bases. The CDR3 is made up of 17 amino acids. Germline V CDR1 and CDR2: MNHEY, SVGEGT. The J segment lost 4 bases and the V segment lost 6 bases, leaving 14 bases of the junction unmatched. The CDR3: CASSRLQGAGDYNEQFF. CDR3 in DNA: TGTGCCAGCAGCCGACTGCAGGGAGCGGGGGATTACAATGAGCAGTTCTTC.

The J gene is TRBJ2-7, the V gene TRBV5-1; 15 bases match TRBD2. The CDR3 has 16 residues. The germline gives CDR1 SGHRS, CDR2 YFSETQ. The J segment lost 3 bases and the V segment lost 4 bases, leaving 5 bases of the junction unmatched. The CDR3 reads CASSPGTSGRIYEQYF. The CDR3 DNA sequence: TGCGCCAGCAGCCCGGGGACTAGCGGGAGGATCTACGAGCAGTACTTC.

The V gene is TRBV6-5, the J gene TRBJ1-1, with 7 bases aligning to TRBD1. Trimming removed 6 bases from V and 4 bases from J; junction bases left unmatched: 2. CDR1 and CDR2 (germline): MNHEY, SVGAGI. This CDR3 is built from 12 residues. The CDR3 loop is CASRDRLTEAFF. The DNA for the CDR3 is TGTGCCAGCAGGGACAGGCTCACTGAAGCTTTCTTT.

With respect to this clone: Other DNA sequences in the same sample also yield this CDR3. This chain's CDR3 is CASSLGGSLSGNTIYF. The CDR3, as DNA: TGCGCCAGCAGCTTGGGGGGGTCTCTCTCTGGAAACACCATATATTTT. V usage is TRBV5-1 and J usage is TRBJ1-3; D possibly corresponds to TRBD1 (5 bases). The V end was cut by 0 bases, the J end by 0 bases, with 10 bases between. This CDR3 has 16 amino acids. Looked up from germline, CDR1 is SGHRS and CDR2 is YFSETQ.

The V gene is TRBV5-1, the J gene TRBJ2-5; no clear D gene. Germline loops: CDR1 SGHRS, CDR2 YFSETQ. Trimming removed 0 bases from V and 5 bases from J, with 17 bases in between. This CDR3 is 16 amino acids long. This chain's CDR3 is CASSLVEPGPKETQYF. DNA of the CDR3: TGCGCCAGCAGCTTGGTAGAGCCAGGTCCCAAGGAGACCCAGTACTTC.

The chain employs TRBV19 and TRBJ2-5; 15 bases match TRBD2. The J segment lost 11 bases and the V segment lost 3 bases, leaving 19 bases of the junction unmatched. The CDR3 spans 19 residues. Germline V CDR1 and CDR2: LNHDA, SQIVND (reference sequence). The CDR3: CASSIYRAGTSGRTLNQYF. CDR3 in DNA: TGTGCCAGTAGTATTTACAGGGCCGGGACTAGCGGGAGGACACTCAATCAGTACTTC.

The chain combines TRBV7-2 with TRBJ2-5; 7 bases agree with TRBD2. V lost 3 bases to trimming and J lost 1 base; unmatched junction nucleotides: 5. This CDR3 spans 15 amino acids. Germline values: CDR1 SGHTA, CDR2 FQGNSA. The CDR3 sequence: CASSFGAGLQETQYF. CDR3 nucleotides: TGTGCCAGCAGCTTCGGAGCGGGGCTCCAAGAGACCCAGTACTTC.

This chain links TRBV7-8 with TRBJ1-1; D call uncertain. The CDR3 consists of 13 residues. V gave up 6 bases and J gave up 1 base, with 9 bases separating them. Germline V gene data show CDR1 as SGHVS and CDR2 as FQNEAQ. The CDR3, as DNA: TGTGCCAGCAGTTTGGGGTCGAACACTGAAGCTTTCTTT. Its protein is CASSLGSNTEAFF.

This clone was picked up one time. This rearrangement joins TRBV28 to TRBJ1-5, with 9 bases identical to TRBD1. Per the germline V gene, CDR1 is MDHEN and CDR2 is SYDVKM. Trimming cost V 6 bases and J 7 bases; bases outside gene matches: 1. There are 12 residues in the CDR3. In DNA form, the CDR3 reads TGTGCCAGCAGCGACAGGGGGCAGCCCCAGCATTTT. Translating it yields CASSDRGQPQHF.

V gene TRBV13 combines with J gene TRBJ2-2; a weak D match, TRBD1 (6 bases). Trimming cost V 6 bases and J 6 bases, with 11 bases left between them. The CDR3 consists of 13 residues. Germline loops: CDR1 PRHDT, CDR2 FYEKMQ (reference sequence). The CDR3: CASSSRGSGELFF. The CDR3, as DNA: TGTGCCAGCAGTAGCAGGGGCTCCGGGGAGCTGTTTTTT. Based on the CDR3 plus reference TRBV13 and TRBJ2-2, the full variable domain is AAGVIQSPRHLIKEKRETATLKCYPIPRHDTVYWYQQGPGQDPQFLISFYEKMQSDKGSIPDRFSAQQFSDYHSELNMSSLELGDSALYFCASSSRGSGELFFGEGSRLTVL.

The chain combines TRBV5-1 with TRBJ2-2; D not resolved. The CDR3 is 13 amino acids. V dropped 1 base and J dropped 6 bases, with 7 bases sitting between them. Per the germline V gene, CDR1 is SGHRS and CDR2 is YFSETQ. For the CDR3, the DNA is TGCGCCAGCAGCTTGAAAGGGTCCGGGGAGCTGTTTTTT. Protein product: CASSLKGSGELFF.

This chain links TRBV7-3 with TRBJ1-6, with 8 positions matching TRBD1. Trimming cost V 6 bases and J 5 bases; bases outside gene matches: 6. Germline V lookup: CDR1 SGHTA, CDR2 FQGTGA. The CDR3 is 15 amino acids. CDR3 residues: CASRLTGANNSPLHF. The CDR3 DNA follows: TGTGCCAGCAGATTGACAGGGGCCAATAATTCACCCCTCCACTTT.

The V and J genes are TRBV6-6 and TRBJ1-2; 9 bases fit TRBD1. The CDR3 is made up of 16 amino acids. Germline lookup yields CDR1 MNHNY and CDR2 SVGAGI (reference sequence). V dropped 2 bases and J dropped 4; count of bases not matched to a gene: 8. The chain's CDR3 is CASSYTWTGEGYGYTF. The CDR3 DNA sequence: TGTGCCAGCAGTTACACGTGGACAGGGGAGGGCTATGGCTACACCTTC.

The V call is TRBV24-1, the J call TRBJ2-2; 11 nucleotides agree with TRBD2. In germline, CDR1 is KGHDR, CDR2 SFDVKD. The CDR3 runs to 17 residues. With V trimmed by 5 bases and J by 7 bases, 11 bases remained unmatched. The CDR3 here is CATSGSVAGGPNGELFF. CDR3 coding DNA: TGTGCCACCAGTGGTAGTGTAGCGGGAGGGCCGAACGGGGAGCTGTTTTTT.

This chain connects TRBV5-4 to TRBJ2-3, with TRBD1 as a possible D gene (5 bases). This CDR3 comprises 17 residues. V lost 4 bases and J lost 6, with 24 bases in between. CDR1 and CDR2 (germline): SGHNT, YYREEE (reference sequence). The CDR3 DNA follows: TGTGCCAGCAGCCCCAGAGCTATCACAGGCGATATGGATACGCAGTATTTT. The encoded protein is CASSPRAITGDMDTQYF. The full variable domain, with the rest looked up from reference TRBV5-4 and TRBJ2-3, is ETGVTQSPTHLIKTRGQQVTLRCSSQSGHNTVSWYQQALGQGPQFIFQYYREEENGRGNFPPRFSGLQFPNYSSELNVNALELDDSALYLCASSPRAITGDMDTQYFGPGTRLTVL.

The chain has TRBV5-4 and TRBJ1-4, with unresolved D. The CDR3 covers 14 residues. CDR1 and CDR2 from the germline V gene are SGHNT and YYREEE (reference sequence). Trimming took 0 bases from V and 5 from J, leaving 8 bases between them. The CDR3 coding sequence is TGTGCCAGCAGCTTGGCCAGTGGAAATGAAAAACTGTTTTTT. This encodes CASSLASGNEKLFF.

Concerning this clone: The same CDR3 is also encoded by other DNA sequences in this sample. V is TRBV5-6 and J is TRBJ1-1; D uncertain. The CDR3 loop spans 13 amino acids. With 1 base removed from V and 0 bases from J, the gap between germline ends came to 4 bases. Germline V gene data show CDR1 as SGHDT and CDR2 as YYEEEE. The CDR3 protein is CASSLLMNTEAFF. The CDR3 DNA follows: TGTGCCAGCAGCTTGTTGATGAACACTGAAGCTTTCTTT.

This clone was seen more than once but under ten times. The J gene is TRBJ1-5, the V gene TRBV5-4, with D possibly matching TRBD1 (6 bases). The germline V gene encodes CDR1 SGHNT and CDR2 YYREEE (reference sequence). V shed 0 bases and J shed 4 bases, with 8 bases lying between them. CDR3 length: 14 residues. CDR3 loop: CASSLDRANQPQHF. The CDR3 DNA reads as TGTGCCAGCAGCTTGGACAGGGCTAATCAGCCCCAGCATTTT.

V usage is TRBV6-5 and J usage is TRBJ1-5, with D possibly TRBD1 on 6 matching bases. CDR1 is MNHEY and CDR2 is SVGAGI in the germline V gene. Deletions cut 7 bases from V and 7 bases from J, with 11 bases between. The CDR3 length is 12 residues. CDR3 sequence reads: CASMLGGQPQHF. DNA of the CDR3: TGTGCCAGCATGCTAGGGGGACAGCCCCAGCATTTT.

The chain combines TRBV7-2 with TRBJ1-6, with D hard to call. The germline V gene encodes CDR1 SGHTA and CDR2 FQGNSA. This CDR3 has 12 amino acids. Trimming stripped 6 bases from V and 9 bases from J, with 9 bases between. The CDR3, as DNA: TGTGCCAGCAGACCCACGGCTTCACCCCTCCACTTT. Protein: CASRPTASPLHF.